These 21 T cell receptor beta chains originate from one sample sequenced in a study of cytomegalovirus exposure and HLA in healthy donors. Researchers ran the PCR with 60 Vbeta and 13 Jbeta primers. The repertoire was sequenced with immunoSEQ multiplex PCR; TCRdb's copy has only in-frame clones and lacks some. The sample gives about 70,000 clones, around 91% of which show up once; over 10% is in the top ten. Sequencing was done on a sample of PBMCs. The receptors derive from a woman aged 25 to 39 in good health and CMV-seropositive.

V usage is TRBV30 and J usage is TRBJ2-1; the D gene is possibly TRBD1 (5 bases). CDR1 is GTSNPN and CDR2 is SVGIG in the germline V gene (reference sequence). The CDR3 is 16 amino acids. The germline V and J ends were trimmed by 5 bases and 7 bases, with 24 bases remaining between them. This chain's CDR3 is CAWPPRPSGNGNEQFF. The CDR3 bases are TGTGCCTGGCCCCCAAGGCCCTCAGGGAATGGGAATGAGCAGTTCTTC.

Worth noting for this clone: Other DNA sequences in this sample translate to the same CDR3. J is TRBJ2-4 and V is TRBV5-4; the D gene is possibly TRBD2 (5 bases). The germline CDR1 and CDR2 sequences are SGHNT and YYREEE (reference sequence). The V end was cut by 3 bases, the J end by 0 bases, with 13 bases between. This CDR3 is 16 amino acids long. This CDR3 is CASSSPGSLAKNIQYF. Here the CDR3 DNA reads TGTGCCAGCAGCTCTCCGGGATCCCTAGCCAAAAACATTCAGTACTTC.

The CDR3 bases are TGTGCCAGCAGCTTAGCGGGAACAGGGGACTCACCTGGAAACACCATATATTTT. It is translated as CASSLAGTGDSPGNTIYF. The rearrangement uses TRBV7-9 and TRBJ1-3; 7 bases line up with TRBD1. Germline loops: CDR1 SEHNR, CDR2 FQNEAQ (reference sequence). This CDR3 has 18 amino acids. With V trimmed by 0 bases and J by 2 bases, 10 bases remained unmatched.

The chain links TRBV10-3 to TRBJ2-2; TRBD2 is a possible D gene (7 bases). Trimming stripped 6 bases from V and 5 bases from J, with 16 bases between. The length of the CDR3 is 15 residues. Per germline, CDR1 ENHRY and CDR2 SYGVKD. The CDR3 DNA reads as TGTGCCATCAGGGGGGGGCGAGTGAATACCGGGGAGCTGTTTTTT. Its translation is CAIRGGRVNTGELFF.

Here the CDR3 reads CASSLGRSTYGYTF. The CDR3 DNA sequence: TGTGCCAGCAGCTTGGGGAGGTCGACTTATGGCTACACCTTC. This sequence joins TRBV5-8 and TRBJ1-2; D not resolved. CDR1 is SGHTS and CDR2 is YDEGEE in the germline V gene. Trimming shortened V by 0 bases and J by 5 bases, and 11 bases separated the two germline ends. This CDR3 comprises 14 residues.

Only a few counts were recorded for this clone. This chain uses TRBV27 with TRBJ2-7; TRBD1 aligns across 8 bases. Germline assignment: CDR1 MNHEY and CDR2 SMNVEV (reference sequence). V was clipped by 8 bases and J by 0 bases; unmatched bases: 0. The CDR3 extends over 12 amino acids. The CDR3 DNA sequence: TGTGCCAGCGGACAGGGCTCCTACGAGCAGTACTTC. It encodes CASGQGSYEQYF.

The chain joins TRBV14 to TRBJ1-5; 7 nucleotides agree with TRBD1. Germline CDR1 is SGHDN and CDR2 is FVKESK. There are 16 residues in the CDR3. Unmatched junction bases numbered 4, after V lost 0 bases and J lost 2 bases. Written as DNA, the CDR3 is TGTGCCAGCAGCCAAGAACAGGGGTATGGCAATCAGCCCCAGCATTTT. Its translation: CASSQEQGYGNQPQHF.

The J gene is TRBJ1-3, the V gene TRBV5-1; TRBD1 is a possible D gene (6 bases). The V and J ends lost 4 bases and 0 bases respectively, with 8 bases between them. The germline V gene encodes CDR1 SGHRS and CDR2 YFSETQ. This CDR3 has 14 residues. Here the CDR3 DNA reads TGCGCCAGCAGCAAGGACAGCTCTGGAAACACCATATATTTT. Amino acid sequence: CASSKDSSGNTIYF.

The chain links TRBV10-2 to TRBJ2-7, with 7 bases aligning to TRBD1. Losses at the gene ends were 6 bases for V and 0 bases for J; bases not matched to a gene: 5. Germline V gene lookup returns CDR1 WSHSY and CDR2 SAAADI. The CDR3 runs to 14 residues. CDR3 DNA: TGCGCCAGCAGAACAGGGGTTACCTCCTACGAGCAGTACTTC. This gives the protein CASRTGVTSYEQYF.

This rearrangement joins TRBV7-9 to TRBJ2-2, with D unresolved. The CDR3 is 16 amino acids. Trimming left V 1 base short and J 5 bases short, with 14 bases between. Germline V gene lookup returns CDR1 SEHNR and CDR2 FQNEAQ (reference sequence). In nucleotides, the CDR3 is TGTGCCAGCAGCTTAGTATCGTCTTCGGGTACCGGGGAGCTGTTTTTT. This translates into CASSLVSSSGTGELFF.

The table lists this clone with a count of one. J is TRBJ1-6 and V is TRBV11-1; 7 bases are a match to TRBD1. This CDR3 has 14 residues. J gave up 9 bases and V 5 bases, and 7 bases lay outside the gene matches. CDR1 is SGHAT and CDR2 is FQDESV in the germline V gene (reference sequence). CDR3 DNA sequence: TGTGCCAGCAGCAGACAGGGTGGTGGTTCACCCCTCCACTTT. Translating gives CASSRQGGGSPLHF. Filled out from reference TRBV11-1 and TRBJ1-6, the complete variable domain reads EAEVAQSPRYKITEKSQAVAFWCDPISGHATLYWYRQILGQGPELLVQFQDESVVDDSQLPKDRFSAERLKGVDSTLKIQPAELGDSAMYLCASSRQGGGSPLHFGNGTRLTVT.

The chain combines TRBV5-8 with TRBJ1-3, with TRBD1 matching over 9 bases. This CDR3 is built from 15 residues. The germline V gene has CDR1 SGHTS and CDR2 YDEGEE. Germline trimming cut 4 bases from V and 3 bases from J; bases unmatched to any gene: 5. The CDR3 spells CASSIQGAYGNTIYF. CDR3 DNA sequence: TGTGCCAGCAGCATACAGGGGGCTTATGGAAACACCATATATTTT.

This chain joins TRBV11-1 and TRBJ2-7, with 9 bases that match TRBD2. The CDR3 loop spans 14 amino acids. CDR1 and CDR2 (germline): SGHAT, FQDESV (reference sequence). J lost 3 bases, V lost 2 bases, and 2 bases had no gene match. The DNA for the CDR3 is TGTGCCAGCAGCTTACGCGGGAGGGTCTACGAGCAGTACTTC. Translation: CASSLRGRVYEQYF.

The rearrangement joins TRBV15 to TRBJ2-7, with a weak D call TRBD1 (6 bases). The V gene's germline CDR1 is LNHNV and CDR2 YYDKDF (reference sequence). There are 15 residues in the CDR3. With 0 bases removed from V and 1 base from J, the gap between germline ends came to 10 bases. CDR3 loop: CATSRDYQGSYEQYF. CDR3 in DNA: TGTGCCACCAGCAGAGATTACCAGGGGTCCTACGAGCAGTACTTC.

The genes are TRBV19 and TRBJ2-1; 10 bases are shared with TRBD2. In germline, CDR1 is LNHDA, CDR2 SQIVND (reference sequence). The trim removed 5 bases at V and 0 bases at J, leaving 16 bases unmatched. CDR3 length equals 20 residues. CDR3 sequence: CASSPGLAIILGSSYNEQFF. The CDR3 coding sequence is TGTGCCAGTAGTCCGGGACTAGCGATAATCCTTGGGTCCTCCTACAATGAGCAGTTCTTC.

The chain uses TRBV5-1 and TRBJ1-2; D uncertain. CDR1 and CDR2 (germline): SGHRS, YFSETQ. Trimming removed 5 bases at V and 2 bases at J, with 19 bases between. The CDR3 sequence is 16 residues long. The CDR3 sequence is CASSKESQPRNYGYTF. The CDR3 nucleotides are TGCGCCAGCAGTAAGGAGAGCCAACCCAGAAACTATGGCTACACCTTC. The full variable domain, with the rest looked up from reference TRBV5-1 and TRBJ1-2, is KAGVTQTPRYLIKTRGQQVTLSCSPISGHRSVSWYQQTPGQGLQFLFEYFSETQRNKGNFPGRFSGRQFSNSRSEMNVSTLELGDSALYLCASSKESQPRNYGYTFGSGTRLTVV.

This clone came up a few times. This chain links TRBV5-6 with TRBJ2-1, with 12 bases lining up with TRBD2. The germline V gene has CDR1 SGHDT and CDR2 YYEEEE. The CDR3 spans 16 residues. With V trimmed by 1 base and J by 3 bases, 2 bases remained unmatched. The CDR3 loop reads CASSLRLAGVYNEQFF. The CDR3 coding sequence is TGTGCCAGCAGCTTGCGACTAGCGGGAGTCTACAATGAGCAGTTCTTC.

V and J are TRBV27 and TRBJ2-7; a possible D gene is TRBD2 (6 bases). The CDR3 totals 14 residues. V dropped 2 bases and J dropped 0 bases, with 8 bases sitting between them. The germline V gene has CDR1 MNHEY and CDR2 SMNVEV (reference sequence). The CDR3 DNA is TGTGCCAGCAGTTTACTAGCGAACTCCTACGAGCAGTACTTC. It specifies CASSLLANSYEQYF.

The chain recombines TRBV29-1 with TRBJ2-3; 10 nucleotides line up with TRBD2. With V trimmed by 2 bases and J by 2 bases, 7 bases remained unmatched. The CDR3 covers 16 residues. CDR1 and CDR2 from the germline V gene are SQVTM and ANQGSEA. For the CDR3, the DNA is TGCAGCGTTGAATTTTCTAGCGGGAGATACACAGATACGCAGTATTTT. Amino acid sequence: CSVEFSSGRYTDTQYF.

This clone was counted once. The chain carries TRBV4-2 and TRBJ2-7, with D maybe TRBD1 (6 bases). The CDR3 covers 15 residues. Trimming pared 1 base from V and 1 base from J, leaving 11 bases between. Germline CDR1 and CDR2: LGHNA and YNFKEQ. The CDR3 region is CASSQGSRGSYEQYF. CDR3 bases: TGTGCCAGCAGCCAAGGATCCAGGGGTTCCTACGAGCAGTACTTC.

CDR3 DNA sequence: TGCGCCAGCAGCCAATCAGGGGCCGACACTGAAGCTTTCTTT. It codes for CASSQSGADTEAFF. The chain employs TRBV4-1 and TRBJ1-1; the D gene is possibly TRBD1 (6 bases). Trimming shortened V by 2 bases and J by 3 bases, and 10 bases separated the two germline ends. Germline loops: CDR1 MGHRA, CDR2 YSYEKL. This CDR3 comprises 14 residues.